This passage covers 24 T cell receptor beta chains from one sample sequenced in a study of monozygotic twins with inflammatory bowel disease (dated by TCRdb to between 2018 and 2020). Libraries were made using 5' RACE. Data came from an Illumina HiSeq 2500. Each entry corresponds to one CDR3 protein sequence from reads that TCRdb reprocessed, and DNA is not given. This sample's table carries some 400,000 distinct CDR3 sequences. The top ten constitute more than 2% of the sample. The sample comprised blood. The receptors were gathered from a human donor with ulcerative colitis or Crohn's disease, or a healthy co-twin of an affected twin (not recorded which).

V is TRBV24-1 and J is TRBJ2-1; TCRdb outputs TRBD2, but without DNA this stays unchecked. The CDR3 is 15 amino acids. The germline gives CDR1 KGHDR, CDR2 SFDVKD. CDR3 residues: CATSDGARGGNEQFF.

The V and J genes are TRBV2 and TRBJ1-1. In germline, CDR1 is SNHLY, CDR2 FYNNEI. The CDR3 spans 11 residues. CDR3 region: CANTENTEAFF.

The rearrangement uses TRBV3-1 and TRBJ1-1; the TCRdb D gene call, TRBD1, has no DNA to confirm it. The CDR3 has 15 amino acids. In germline, CDR1 is LGHDT, CDR2 YNNKEL (reference sequence). The CDR3: CASRQTGTQVTEAFF.

The chain uses TRBV6-6 and TRBJ2-5. The CDR3 loop spans 11 amino acids. The germline V gene has CDR1 MNHNY and CDR2 SVGAGI (reference sequence). The CDR3 protein is CASNRGETQYF.

This rearrangement joins TRBV7-2 to TRBJ2-7. The CDR3 loop spans 11 amino acids. Germline V CDR1 and CDR2: SGHTA, FQGNSA. The CDR3 spells CASSTFYEQYF.

V usage is TRBV12-3 or TRBV12-4 and J usage is TRBJ2-7; TCRdb names TRBD1, which stays unverified in the absence of DNA. The CDR3 loop spans 13 amino acids. The CDR3 sequence: CASSLTPAGAMYF.

The V gene is TRBV7-2, the J gene TRBJ2-3; TCRdb indicates TRBD1, and absent DNA this call remains unverified. There are 14 residues in the CDR3. Germline-derived CDR1 and CDR2 are SGHTA and FQGNSA. The CDR3: CASSQGPRTDTQYF.

This sequence joins TRBV2 and TRBJ2-7; lacking DNA, the TRBD1 call made by TCRdb goes unchecked. From germline, CDR1 is SNHLY and CDR2 FYNNEI. CDR3 length: 15 residues. The CDR3 reads CASSPLSTDSYEQYF.

The gene calls are TRBV29-1 and TRBJ1-1. Germline CDR1 is SQVTM and CDR2 is ANQGSEA. There are 15 residues in the CDR3. CDR3 region: CSVGDPGLWGTEAFF.

The chain employs TRBV25-1 and TRBJ1-2. The length of the CDR3 is 11 residues. Germline assignment: CDR1 MGHDK and CDR2 SYGVNS. CDR3 sequence reads: CASSEEAGYTF.

CDR3 region: CASSIWAGGAYEQYF. The chain carries TRBV19 and TRBJ2-7; absent DNA, TCRdb's TRBD1 call cannot be checked. CDR3 size: 15 residues. CDR1 is LNHDA and CDR2 is SQIVND in the germline V gene (reference sequence).

This chain connects TRBV7-2 to TRBJ1-4; the D gene TCRdb calls, TRBD1, cannot be checked with no DNA. Per germline, CDR1 SGHTA and CDR2 FQGNSA. This CDR3 region has 13 residues. The CDR3: CASSVGAQEKLFF.

The chain has TRBV6-6 and TRBJ1-1. The CDR3 consists of 11 residues. The V gene's germline CDR1 is MNHNY and CDR2 SVGAGI (reference sequence). CDR3 sequence: CASSLFSEAFF.

The rearrangement joins TRBV20-1 to TRBJ2-7; the D call from TCRdb, TRBD1, cannot be confirmed without DNA. Germline-derived CDR1 and CDR2 are DFQATT and SNEGSKA (reference sequence). The CDR3 extends over 12 amino acids. CDR3 residues: CSARAGAYEQYF.

CDR3 sequence: CASSLDTGTGPYNEQFF. This rearrangement joins TRBV7-2 to TRBJ2-1; lacking DNA, the TRBD1 call made by TCRdb goes unchecked. This CDR3 has 17 amino acids. Germline V CDR1 and CDR2: SGHTA, FQGNSA.

The rearrangement uses TRBV12-3 or TRBV12-4 and TRBJ1-2. The CDR3 is 16 residues long. The CDR3 sequence is CASRGFSPPENYGYTF.

V usage is TRBV15 and J usage is TRBJ1-5; TCRdb's D call of TRBD1 is untestable without DNA. Germline V gene lookup returns CDR1 LNHNV and CDR2 YYDKDF (reference sequence). The CDR3 extends over 20 amino acids. The CDR3 protein is CATSSAPQDALKRSNQPQHF.

The chain employs TRBV30 and TRBJ1-6; the D call from TCRdb, TRBD1, cannot be confirmed without DNA. Germline V gene lookup returns CDR1 GTSNPN and CDR2 SVGIG (reference sequence). The CDR3 totals 12 residues. CDR3 in amino acids: CALDRGESPLHF.

The chain combines TRBV7-8 with TRBJ2-7; TCRdb picks TRBD1, but there is no DNA to check that call. Germline assignment: CDR1 SGHVS and CDR2 FQNEAQ. There are 15 residues in the CDR3. CDR3: CASSPGGGRSGEQYF.

The gene calls are TRBV29-1 and TRBJ1-1. This CDR3 spans 13 amino acids. Germline CDR1 reads SQVTM; CDR2 reads ANQGSEA. The CDR3 is CSVCLAVNTEAFF.

The genes are TRBV9 and TRBJ1-5. This CDR3 is built from 14 residues. Germline V CDR1 and CDR2: SGDLS, YYNGEE. The CDR3 spells CASSTHGGNQPQHF.

This chain joins TRBV7-3 and TRBJ2-1; TCRdb names TRBD2, which stays unverified in the absence of DNA. The germline CDR1 and CDR2 sequences are SGHTA and FQGTGA. This CDR3 spans 16 amino acids. CDR3 region: CASSPWTSGPNNEQFF. The whole variable domain, remainder taken from reference TRBV7-3 and TRBJ2-1, is GAGVSQTPSNKVTEKGKYVELRCDPISGHTALYWYRQSLGQGPEFLIYFQGTGAADDSGLPNDRFFAVRPEGSVSTLKIQRTERGDSAVYLCASSPWTSGPNNEQFFGPGTRLTVL.

This chain uses TRBV20-1 with TRBJ1-1; absent DNA, TCRdb's TRBD1 call cannot be checked. The germline V gene has CDR1 DFQATT and CDR2 SNEGSKA (reference sequence). This CDR3 comprises 17 residues. CDR3 protein: CSARGPTGQGVTTEAFF.

The chain uses TRBV20-1 and TRBJ1-1. The germline V gene encodes CDR1 DFQATT and CDR2 SNEGSKA (reference sequence). The CDR3 totals 13 residues. The CDR3: CSARPDANTEAFF.